This T cell receptor (beta chain) was obtained from a study of T cells in Graves' hyperthyroidism and ophthalmopathy. This clonotype was picked up many times. Regions amplified from RNA transcripts were the TCR beta CDR3 regions. First-round RT-PCR targeting the TCR CDR3 was performed with the HTBI primer set. From the multiplex PCR reads, TCRdb called clonotypes with MiXCR, one entry per CDR3 protein. The sample lists a few hundred thousand distinct CDR3 sequences; 15% to 18% were seen once. Trimming took off 6 bases at V and 6 bases at J, with 15 bases between the two ends. CDR3 length: 13 amino acids. The germline CDR1 and CDR2 sequences are WSHSY and SAAADI. The study excluded patients with uncontrolled infection, other autoimmune disease, pregnancy or lactation. This blood was taken when hyperthyroidism was first diagnosed, before any ophthalmopathy symptoms existed.

This chain joins TRBV10-2 and TRBJ2-7; D is unresolved. Specimen: blood. The clonotype was recovered from a woman under 30 with Graves' hyperthyroidism that later progressed to Graves' ophthalmopathy. The CDR3 here is CASRPEYGGEQYF. CDR3 coding DNA: TGCGCCAGCAGGCCCGAATACGGTGGCGAGCAGTACTTC.